A selection of T cell receptor beta chains follows, all from one sample in a study of blood T cell repertoires in COVID-19. Some clones are missing from TCRdb's copy, which holds only in-frame ones; the method was immunoSEQ multiplex PCR. The table records some 200,000 clones, approximately 82% of them present only once. The sequenced material came from peripheral blood. Source of these receptors: a man aged 50 to 60 with active or convalescent COVID-19. CDR3s include the opening cysteine and the closing phenylalanine or tryptophan. Each record gives: J gene, CDR3 length, clone size, V gene, D gene, CDR3 DNA, CDR3 protein. A D gene is named only where the DNA matches it firmly. Size tells how often a clone was seen (once, few, many) or the class of an expanded clone, and some rows leave it out.

>TRBJ1-1|14|.|TRBV15|TRBD1
TGTGCCACCAGCAGAGTCGAGAGGACAGGGGAAGCTTTCTTT
CATSRVERTGEAFF
>TRBJ1-1|16|.|TRBV11-2|.
TGTGCCAGCAGCTTAGTGGGACAAACATTGAACACTGAAGCTTTCTTT
CASSLVGQTLNTEAFF
>TRBJ2-3|16|.|TRBV5-1|.
TGCGCCAGCAGCTTGGGTGCTTTAGAAAGCACAGATACGCAGTATTTT
CASSLGALESTDTQYF
>TRBJ2-5|14|.|TRBV5-1|TRBD1
TGCGCCAGCAGCACCGGGACAGACTTAGAGACCCAGTACTTC
CASSTGTDLETQYF
>TRBJ1-2|13|.|TRBV27|TRBD1
TGTGCCAGCGTATGGACAGGGGGCTATGGCTACACCTTC
CASVWTGGYGYTF
>TRBJ1-4|16|.|TRBV25-1|.
TGTGCCAGCAGTGTTGGGAGGGGAATCGGAAGCGAAAAACTGTTTTTT
CASSVGRGIGSEKLFF
>TRBJ1-5|18|.|TRBV28|TRBD1
TGTGCCAGCAGTCCCCCCGGACAGGGATCTCACACCAATCAGCCCCAGCATTTT
CASSPPGQGSHTNQPQHF
>TRBJ2-2|18|.|TRBV6-2/TRBV6-3|TRBD1
TGTGCCAGCAGTTTGAGGTGGGGAGTGCGGACAGGGAACGGGGAGCTGTTTTTT
CASSLRWGVRTGNGELFF
>TRBJ1-2|15|.|TRBV28|TRBD1
TGTGCCAGCAGCGCCACAGGGGTCATAATCTATGGCTACACCTTC
CASSATGVIIYGYTF
>TRBJ1-2|15|.|TRBV9|.
TGTGCCAGCAGCCCCCGACAGGAGCTAGTCTATGGCTACACCTTC
CASSPRQELVYGYTF
>TRBJ1-2|15|few|TRBV29-1|.
TGCAGCGTTGACGGTCGCGGGGAATTTAACTATGGCTACACCTTC
CSVDGRGEFNYGYTF
>TRBJ1-5|14|.|TRBV18|.
TGTGCCAGCTCACCGTCGCAGGGCATCGGGCCCCAGCATTTT
CASSPSQGIGPQHF
>TRBJ1-2|13|.|TRBV29-1|.
TGCAGCGTTGAAGAGTGGGCAGGGGATGGCTACACCTTC
CSVEEWAGDGYTF
>TRBJ2-1|17|.|TRBV3-1/TRBV3-2|TRBD2
TGTGCCAGCAGACAGGAGGGACTAGCGGGAGCCTACAATGAGCAGTTCTTC
CASRQEGLAGAYNEQFF
>TRBJ1-2|12|few|TRBV7-2|.
TGTGCCAGCAGCCTACAGGGTAATGGCTACACCTTC
CASSLQGNGYTF
>TRBJ2-1|14|.|TRBV2|TRBD1
TGTGCCAGCAGGGGACAGGGGATCCGCAATGAGCAGTTCTTC
CASRGQGIRNEQFF
>TRBJ2-5|16|.|TRBV28|TRBD2
TGTGCCAGCAGTTCGGCTAGCGGGAGAGGGAGAGAGACCCAGTACTTC
CASSSASGRGRETQYF
>TRBJ2-1|13|.|TRBV6-6|.
TGTGCCAGCAGTGACAGTTCCTACAATGAGCAGTTCTTC
CASSDSSYNEQFF
>TRBJ2-3|12|.|TRBV6-1|.
TGTGCCAGCAGTGAAAGGGACTCGGACCAGTATTTT
CASSERDSDQYF
>TRBJ1-3|15|few|TRBV6-5|.
TGTGCCAGCAGTCGCAGTGTAACCTCTGGAAACACCATATATTTT
CASSRSVTSGNTIYF
>TRBJ2-2|16|.|TRBV7-2|TRBD1
TGTGCCAGCAGCCCAACAGGGGGCTATCAGACCGGGGAGCTGTTTTTT
CASSPTGGYQTGELFF
>TRBJ2-2|13|once|TRBV2|.
TGTGCCAGCAGTGTCAACCGGGCCGGGGAGCTGTTTTTT
CASSVNRAGELFF
>TRBJ2-5|12|.|TRBV28|.
TGTGCCAGCAGTTCCTTCGAAGAGACCCAGTACTTC
CASSSFEETQYF
>TRBJ1-1|14|.|TRBV28|TRBD1
TGTGCCAGCAGTTCCAGGGGGCTGGTAACTGAAGCTTTCTTT
CASSSRGLVTEAFF
>TRBJ2-7|12|.|TRBV6-5|TRBD2
TGTGCCAGCAGGAGGGCGGGAGTCGAGCAGTACTTC
CASRRAGVEQYF
>TRBJ1-1|12|.|TRBV9|.
TGTGCCAGCAGCGTAGGAGCGACTGAAGCTTTCTTT
CASSVGATEAFF
>TRBJ2-7|15|once|TRBV13|.
TGTGCCAGCAGCTCTGGTTTACAGGGCATCTACGAGCAGTACTTC
CASSSGLQGIYEQYF
>TRBJ2-3|13|.|TRBV2|.
TGTGCCAGCCCCGGACAGCCCACAGATACGCAGTATTTT
CASPGQPTDTQYF
>TRBJ2-1|18|once|TRBV4-3|TRBD2
TGCGCCAGCAGCCAAGATGGAGCTAGCGGTTCCATCTACAATGAGCAGTTCTTC
CASSQDGASGSIYNEQFF
>TRBJ1-5|15|.|TRBV2|.
TGTGCCAGCAGTGAAGCGTCAGGGTTAAATCAGCCCCAGCATTTT
CASSEASGLNQPQHF
>TRBJ2-3|16|.|TRBV4-1|TRBD2
TGCGCCAGCAGCCTCCGAGCGGGAGTGGTCCGAGATACGCAGTATTTT
CASSLRAGVVRDTQYF
>TRBJ2-7|15|.|TRBV19|TRBD1
TGTGCCAGTAGGCGTACCGGGACAGTGGCGTACGAGCAGTACTTC
CASRRTGTVAYEQYF
>TRBJ1-2|15|.|TRBV6-5|.
TGTGCCAGCAGTTACCAGGCAGGGACATTCTATGGCTACACCTTC
CASSYQAGTFYGYTF
>TRBJ1-3|15|few|TRBV7-9|TRBD1
TGTGCCAGCACCCCATGGGGACAGGGAAGAAACACCATATATTTT
CASTPWGQGRNTIYF
>TRBJ1-5|17|.|TRBV7-8|.
TGTGCCAGCAGCTTAGGGAACGGGGCAGGGGACAATCAGCCCCAGCATTTT
CASSLGNGAGDNQPQHF
>TRBJ2-7|14|few|TRBV28|TRBD2
TGTGCCAGCAGTCCCCGACTAGCGTTCCACGAGCAGTACTTC
CASSPRLAFHEQYF
>TRBJ1-2|13|.|TRBV7-2|.
TGTGCCAGCAGCTTACAGGGGCTGAGAGGCTACACCTTC
CASSLQGLRGYTF
>TRBJ2-5|12|.|TRBV2|.
TGTGCCAGCAGTTACTCTCAAGAGACCCAGTACTTC
CASSYSQETQYF
>TRBJ2-3|15|.|TRBV28|.
TGTGCCAGCAGTTTACGGGAAACTAGCACAGATACGCAGTATTTT
CASSLRETSTDTQYF
>TRBJ1-1|15|.|TRBV2|TRBD1
TGTGCCAGCAGTACAGGACAGGGGGTGAACACTGAAGCTTTCTTT
CASSTGQGVNTEAFF
>TRBJ1-1|12|.|TRBV5-4|.
TGTGCCAGCACCTCAGGGTACACAGAAGCTTTCTTT
CASTSGYTEAFF
>TRBJ2-5|15|.|TRBV6-5|TRBD1
TGTGCCAGCACAAAGGGGACAGGGGGTTATGAGACCCAGTACTTC
CASTKGTGGYETQYF
>TRBJ2-7|14|.|TRBV5-1|TRBD1
TGCGCCAGCAGCACCGGGACAGGGTACTACGAGCAGTACTTC
CASSTGTGYYEQYF
>TRBJ2-2|15|.|TRBV25-1|TRBD1
TGTGCCAGCAGTGATGCAGGGGGCAGCACCGGGGAGCTGTTTTTT
CASSDAGGSTGELFF